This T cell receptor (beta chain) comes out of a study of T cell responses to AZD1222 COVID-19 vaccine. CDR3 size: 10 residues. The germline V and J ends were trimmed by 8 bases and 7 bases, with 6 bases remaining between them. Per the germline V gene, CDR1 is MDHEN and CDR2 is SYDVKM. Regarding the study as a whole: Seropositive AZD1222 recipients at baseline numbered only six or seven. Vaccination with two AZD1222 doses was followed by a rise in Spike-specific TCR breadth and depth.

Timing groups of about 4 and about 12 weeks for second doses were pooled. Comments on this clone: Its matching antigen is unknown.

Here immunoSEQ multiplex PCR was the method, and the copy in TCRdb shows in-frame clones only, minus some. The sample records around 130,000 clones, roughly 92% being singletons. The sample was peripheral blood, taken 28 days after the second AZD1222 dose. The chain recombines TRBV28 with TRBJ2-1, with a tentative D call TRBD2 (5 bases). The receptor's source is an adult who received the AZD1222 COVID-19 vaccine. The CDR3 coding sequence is TGTGCCAGCGGGAGAAATGAGCAGTTCTTC. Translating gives CASGRNEQFF.